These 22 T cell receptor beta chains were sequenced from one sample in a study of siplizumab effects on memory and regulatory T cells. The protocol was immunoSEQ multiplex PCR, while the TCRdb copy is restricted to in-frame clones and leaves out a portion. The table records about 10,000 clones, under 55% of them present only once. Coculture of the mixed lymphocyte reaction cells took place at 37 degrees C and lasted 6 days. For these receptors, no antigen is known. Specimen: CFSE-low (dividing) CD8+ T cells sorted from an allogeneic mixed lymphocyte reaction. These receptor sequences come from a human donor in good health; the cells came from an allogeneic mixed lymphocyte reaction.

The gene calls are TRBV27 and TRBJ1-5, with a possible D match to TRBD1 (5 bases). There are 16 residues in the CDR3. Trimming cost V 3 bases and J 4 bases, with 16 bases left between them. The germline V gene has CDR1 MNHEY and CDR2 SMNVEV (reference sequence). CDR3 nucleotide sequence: TGTGCCAGCAGTTTGTTTCCCATGGGGGTAAATCAGCCCCAGCATTTT. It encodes CASSLFPMGVNQPQHF.

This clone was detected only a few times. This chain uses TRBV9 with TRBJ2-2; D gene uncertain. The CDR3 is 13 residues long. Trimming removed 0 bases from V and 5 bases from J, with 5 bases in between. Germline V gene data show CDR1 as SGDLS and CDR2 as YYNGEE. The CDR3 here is CASSVVETGELFF. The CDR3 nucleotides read TGTGCCAGCAGCGTAGTGGAGACCGGGGAGCTGTTTTTT.

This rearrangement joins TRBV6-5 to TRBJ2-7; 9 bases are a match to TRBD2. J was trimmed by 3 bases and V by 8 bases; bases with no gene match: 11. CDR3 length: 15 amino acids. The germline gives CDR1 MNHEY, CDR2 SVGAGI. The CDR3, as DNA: TGTGCCAGCTTCGATGGGACTAGCTCCTTCTACGAGCAGTACTTC. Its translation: CASFDGTSSFYEQYF.

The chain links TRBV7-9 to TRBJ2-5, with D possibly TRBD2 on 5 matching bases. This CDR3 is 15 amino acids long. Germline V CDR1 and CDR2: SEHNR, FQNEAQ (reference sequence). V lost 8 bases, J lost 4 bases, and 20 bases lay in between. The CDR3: CASLFSFSEGETQYF. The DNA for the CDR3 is TGTGCCAGCCTTTTCTCGTTTAGTGAGGGAGAGACCCAGTACTTC.

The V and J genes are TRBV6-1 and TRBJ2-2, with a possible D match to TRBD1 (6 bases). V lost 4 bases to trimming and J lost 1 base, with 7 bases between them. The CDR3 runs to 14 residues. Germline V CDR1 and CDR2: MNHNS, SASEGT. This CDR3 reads CASSVTGNTGELFF. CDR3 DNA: TGTGCCAGCAGTGTGACAGGGAACACCGGGGAGCTGTTTTTT.

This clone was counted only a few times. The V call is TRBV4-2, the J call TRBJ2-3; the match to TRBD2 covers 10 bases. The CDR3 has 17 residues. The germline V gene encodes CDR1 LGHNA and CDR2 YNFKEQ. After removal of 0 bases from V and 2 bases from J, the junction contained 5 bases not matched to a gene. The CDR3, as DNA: TGTGCCAGCAGCCAAGATAGCCTAGCGGGGGACACAGATACGCAGTATTTT. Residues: CASSQDSLAGDTDTQYF.

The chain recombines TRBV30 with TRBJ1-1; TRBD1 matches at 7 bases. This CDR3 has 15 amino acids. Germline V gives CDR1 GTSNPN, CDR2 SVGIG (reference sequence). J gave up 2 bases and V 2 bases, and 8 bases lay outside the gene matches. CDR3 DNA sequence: TGTGCCTGGAGTCCCCTAGGACAGGATAACACTGAAGCTTTCTTT. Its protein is CAWSPLGQDNTEAFF.

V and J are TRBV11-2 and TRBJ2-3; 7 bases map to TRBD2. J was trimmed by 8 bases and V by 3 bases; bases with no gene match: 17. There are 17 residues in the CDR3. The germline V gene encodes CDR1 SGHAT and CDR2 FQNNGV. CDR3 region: CASSFFRDYGVVATQYF. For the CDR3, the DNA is TGTGCCAGCAGCTTCTTCCGGGACTATGGGGTTGTCGCTACGCAGTATTTT.

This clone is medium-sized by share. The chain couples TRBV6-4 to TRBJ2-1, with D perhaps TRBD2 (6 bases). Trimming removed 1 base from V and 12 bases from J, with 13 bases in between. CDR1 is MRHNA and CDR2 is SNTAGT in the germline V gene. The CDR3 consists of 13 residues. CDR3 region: CASSDLTSQAQFF. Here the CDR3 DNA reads TGTGCCAGCAGTGACTTAACTAGCCAGGCGCAGTTCTTC.

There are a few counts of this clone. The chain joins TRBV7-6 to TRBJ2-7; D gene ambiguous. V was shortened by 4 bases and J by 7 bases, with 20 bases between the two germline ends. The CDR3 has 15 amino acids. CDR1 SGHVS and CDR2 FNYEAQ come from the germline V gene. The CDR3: CASSSYPEGLSEQYF. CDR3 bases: TGTGCCAGCAGCTCATACCCCGAAGGGTTATCTGAGCAGTACTTC.

The CDR3 reads CASSFRTGSVSTEAFF. The DNA of the CDR3 is TGTGCCAGCAGCTTCCGGACAGGGTCGGTGAGCACTGAAGCTTTCTTT. This chain links TRBV5-8 with TRBJ1-1; 8 bases are a match to TRBD1. Germline V gives CDR1 SGHTS, CDR2 YDEGEE. The CDR3 length is 16 residues. The V segment lost 2 bases and the J segment 4 bases; nucleotides outside the gene matches: 10.

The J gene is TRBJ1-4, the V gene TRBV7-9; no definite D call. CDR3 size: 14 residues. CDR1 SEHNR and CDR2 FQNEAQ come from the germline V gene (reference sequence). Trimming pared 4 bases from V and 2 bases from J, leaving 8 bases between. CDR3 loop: CASSSRSTNEKLFF. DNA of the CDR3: TGTGCCAGCAGCTCAAGGTCGACTAATGAAAAACTGTTTTTT.

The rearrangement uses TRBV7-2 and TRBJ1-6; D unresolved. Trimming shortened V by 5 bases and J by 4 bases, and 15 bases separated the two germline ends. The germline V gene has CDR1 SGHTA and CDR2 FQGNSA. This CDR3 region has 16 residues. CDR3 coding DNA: TGTGCCAGCAGCCTTCGGTCGACGGCGTATAATTCACCCCTCCACTTT. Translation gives CASSLRSTAYNSPLHF.

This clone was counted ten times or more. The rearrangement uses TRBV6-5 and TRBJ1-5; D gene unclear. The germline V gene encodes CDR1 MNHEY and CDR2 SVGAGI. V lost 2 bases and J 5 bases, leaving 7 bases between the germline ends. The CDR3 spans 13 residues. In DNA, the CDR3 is TGTGCCAGCAGTTACAATGGCGATCAGCCCCAGCATTTT. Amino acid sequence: CASSYNGDQPQHF.

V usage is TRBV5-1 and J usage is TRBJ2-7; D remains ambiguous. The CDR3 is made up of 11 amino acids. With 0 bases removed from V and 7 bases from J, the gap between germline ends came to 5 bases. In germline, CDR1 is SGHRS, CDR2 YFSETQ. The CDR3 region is CASSLESEQYF. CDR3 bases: TGCGCCAGCAGCTTGGAATCGGAGCAGTACTTC.

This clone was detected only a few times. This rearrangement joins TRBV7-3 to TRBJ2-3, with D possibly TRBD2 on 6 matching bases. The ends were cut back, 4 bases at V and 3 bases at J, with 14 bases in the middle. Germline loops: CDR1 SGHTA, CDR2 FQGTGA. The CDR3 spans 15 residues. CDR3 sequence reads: CASSSRFGGTDTQYF. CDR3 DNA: TGTGCCAGCAGCTCCCGTTTTGGGGGGACAGATACGCAGTATTTT.

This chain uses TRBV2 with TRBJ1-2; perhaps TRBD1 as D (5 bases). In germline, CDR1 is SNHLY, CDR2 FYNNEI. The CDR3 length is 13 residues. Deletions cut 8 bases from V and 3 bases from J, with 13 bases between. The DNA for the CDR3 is TGTGCCAGCCGTCCCCTCAGGGACTATGGCTACACCTTC. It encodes CASRPLRDYGYTF. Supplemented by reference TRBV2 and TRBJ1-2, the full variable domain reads EPEVTQTPSHQVTQMGQEVILRCVPISNHLYFYWYRQILGQKVEFLVSFYNNEISEKSEIFDDQFSVERPDGSNFTLKIRSTKLEDSAMYFCASRPLRDYGYTFGSGTRLTVV.

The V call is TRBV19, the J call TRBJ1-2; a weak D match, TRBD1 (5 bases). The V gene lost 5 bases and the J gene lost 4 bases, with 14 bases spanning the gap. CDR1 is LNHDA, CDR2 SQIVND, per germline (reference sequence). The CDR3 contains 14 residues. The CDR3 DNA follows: TGTGCCAGTAGTCCCTCCGGGGGTGTCTATGGCTACACCTTC. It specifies CASSPSGGVYGYTF.

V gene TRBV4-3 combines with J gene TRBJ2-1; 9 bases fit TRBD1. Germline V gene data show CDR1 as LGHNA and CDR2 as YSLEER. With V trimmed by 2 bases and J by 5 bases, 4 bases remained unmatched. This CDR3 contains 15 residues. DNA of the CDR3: TGCGCCAGCAGCCAAATGGGACAGGGCCACAATGAGCAGTTCTTC. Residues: CASSQMGQGHNEQFF.

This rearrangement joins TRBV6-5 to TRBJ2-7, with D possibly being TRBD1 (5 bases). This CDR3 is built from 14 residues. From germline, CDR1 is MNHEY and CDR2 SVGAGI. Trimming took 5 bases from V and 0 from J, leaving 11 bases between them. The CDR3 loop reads CASSRTLSSYEQYF. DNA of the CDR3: TGTGCCAGCAGTCGGACACTCAGCTCCTACGAGCAGTACTTC.

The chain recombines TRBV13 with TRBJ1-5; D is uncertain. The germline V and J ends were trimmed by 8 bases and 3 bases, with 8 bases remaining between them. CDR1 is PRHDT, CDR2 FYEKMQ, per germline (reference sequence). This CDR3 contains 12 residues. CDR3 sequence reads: CASGQDNQPQHF. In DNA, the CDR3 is TGTGCCAGCGGGCAGGACAATCAGCCCCAGCATTTT. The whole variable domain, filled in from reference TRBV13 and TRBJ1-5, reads AAGVIQSPRHLIKEKRETATLKCYPIPRHDTVYWYQQGPGQDPQFLISFYEKMQSDKGSIPDRFSAQQFSDYHSELNMSSLELGDSALYFCASGQDNQPQHFGDGTRLSIL.

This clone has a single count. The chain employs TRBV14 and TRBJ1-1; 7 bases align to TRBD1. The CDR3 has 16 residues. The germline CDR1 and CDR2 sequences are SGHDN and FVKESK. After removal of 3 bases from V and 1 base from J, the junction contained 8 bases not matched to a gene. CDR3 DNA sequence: TGTGCCAGCAGCCAGGCAGGGGGTCACCCGAACACTGAAGCTTTCTTT. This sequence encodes CASSQAGGHPNTEAFF.